This TCR beta chain was found in a study of blood T cell repertoires in COVID-19. As for the study in general: Acute and convalescent COVID-19 specimens originated in the United States, Italy and Spain. PBMCs, B-cell-depleted T cells, or T cells provided the cDNA or gDNA that made up the material.

Grouping used clinical history reported by participants in a survey and questionnaire. Methods used by the authors: From reference gene primer amplification, estimates of nucleated cell counts were derived. Sequencing was performed with immunoSEQ multiplex PCR; in TCRdb, only in-frame clones are kept and a portion is missing. V and J calls plus clone size are reproduced from that table; the DNA served to infer D and trimming. The sample includes around 240,000 clones, 70% to 90% of them seen just once. Trimming shortened V by 4 bases and J by 16 bases, and 11 bases separated the two germline ends. The CDR3 is 10 residues long. Germline V gene data show CDR1 as SEHNR and CDR2 as FQNEAQ (reference sequence).

Input material: PBMCs or T cells enriched from blood (not recorded which). The receptor was derived from a woman aged 50 to 60 who had recovered from COVID-19. The chain is built from TRBV7-9 and TRBJ1-3; possibly TRBD1 for D (5 bases). The CDR3 coding sequence is TGTGCCAGCAGCTCAGCGGGACTGTATTTT. It yields the protein CASSSAGLYF.